The 27 T cell receptor beta chains in this list originate from one sample, sequenced in a study of cytomegalovirus exposure and HLA in healthy donors. Vbeta (60) and Jbeta (13) primers were used in the PCR. Here immunoSEQ multiplex PCR was the method, and the copy in TCRdb shows in-frame clones only, minus some. This table has around 200,000 clones, around 67% appearing once. The sample was PBMCs. These receptors were taken from a young woman in good health and CMV-seropositive.

The chain recombines TRBV2 with TRBJ2-3; TRBD1 matches 7 bases. V lost 8 bases, J lost 0 bases, and 5 bases stayed unmatched. Germline V gene lookup returns CDR1 SNHLY and CDR2 FYNNEI. The CDR3 contains 14 residues. The CDR3 DNA reads TGTGCCAGCCCGTGGACAGGTAGCACAGATACGCAGTATTTT. Translation: CASPWTGSTDTQYF. Drawing the rest from reference TRBV2 and TRBJ2-3, the complete variable domain is EPEVTQTPSHQVTQMGQEVILRCVPISNHLYFYWYRQILGQKVEFLVSFYNNEISEKSEIFDDQFSVERPDGSNFTLKIRSTKLEDSAMYFCASPWTGSTDTQYFGPGTRLTVL.

The chain recombines TRBV18 with TRBJ2-2; 8 bases agree with TRBD2. J was trimmed by 3 bases and V by 3 bases; bases with no gene match: 3. Germline V lookup: CDR1 KGHSH, CDR2 LQKENI. The CDR3 extends over 15 amino acids. The CDR3 coding sequence is TGTGCCAGCTCACCTAGCGGGATAGACACCGGGGAGCTGTTTTTT. Its translation is CASSPSGIDTGELFF.

The V call is TRBV11-2, the J call TRBJ1-5; D gene unclear. This CDR3 contains 15 residues. CDR1 is SGHAT, CDR2 FQNNGV, per germline. The V end was cut by 5 bases, the J end by 2 bases, with 13 bases between. Here the CDR3 reads CASSGRAGRNQPQHF. CDR3 nucleotides: TGTGCCAGCAGCGGGAGGGCCGGTCGCAATCAGCCCCAGCATTTT.

This chain connects TRBV27 to TRBJ1-1, with TRBD1 matching 8 bases. Per germline, CDR1 MNHEY and CDR2 SMNVEV (reference sequence). This CDR3 has 12 residues. J gave up 14 bases and V 4 bases, and 9 bases lay outside the gene matches. The CDR3 DNA is TGTGCCAGCAGTTACCAGGGGGCGATTAGATTCTTT. Its translation: CASSYQGAIRFF.

The chain couples TRBV2 to TRBJ1-4; D not certain. Germline CDR1 is SNHLY and CDR2 is FYNNEI. This CDR3 has 13 amino acids. V dropped 7 bases and J dropped 3 bases, with 9 bases sitting between them. The CDR3 bases are TGTGCCAGCAAGGCGGACTCTAATGAAAAACTGTTTTTT. This sequence encodes CASKADSNEKLFF.

V gene TRBV21-1 combines with J gene TRBJ2-7; the table gives TRBD2 as D, unverified against the DNA. TRBV21-1 corresponds to a pseudogene. The CDR3 length is 19 residues. The CDR3 sequence is CASSKADCTAGGPFDEQYF. DNA of the CDR3: TGTGCCAGCAGCAAAGCGGATTGTACAGCGGGAGGGCCGTTCGACGAGCAGTACTTC.

V usage is TRBV27 and J usage is TRBJ2-1; TRBD2 agrees at 16 bases. The V gene's germline CDR1 is MNHEY and CDR2 SMNVEV (reference sequence). CDR3 size: 13 residues. V lost 5 bases to trimming and J lost 15 bases; unmatched junction nucleotides: 4. The CDR3 DNA sequence: TGTGCCAGCAGTGGGACTAGCGGGAGGGAGTGGTTCTTC. Translation: CASSGTSGREWFF.

The chain joins TRBV5-8 to TRBJ2-5; possible D gene TRBD2, 5 bases. The J call may be in error: the DNA end matches TRBJ2-7 better. There are 13 residues in the CDR3. The germline gives CDR1 SGHTS, CDR2 YDEGEE. The CDR3 loop is CASRLVGRDEQYF. CDR3 bases: TGTGCCAGCAGACTAGTAGGGCGCGACGAGCAGTACTTC.

As regards this clone: Other nucleotide sequences from this sample produce the same CDR3. The genes are TRBV27 and TRBJ2-7; possibly TRBD1 for D (6 bases). The germline V gene has CDR1 MNHEY and CDR2 SMNVEV (reference sequence). This CDR3 is 13 amino acids long. With 3 bases removed from V and 2 bases from J, the gap between germline ends came to 8 bases. CDR3 bases: TGTGCCAGCAGTTTGACAGGAGCCTACGAGCAGTACTTC. Protein sequence: CASSLTGAYEQYF.

The chain uses TRBV18 and TRBJ2-7; a possible D gene is TRBD2 (6 bases). CDR1 KGHSH and CDR2 LQKENI come from the germline V gene. Trimming cost V 3 bases and J 3 bases, with 9 bases left between them. The CDR3 covers 13 residues. The CDR3 here is CASSPDSGYEQYF. The CDR3 coding sequence is TGTGCCAGCTCACCCGATAGCGGCTACGAGCAGTACTTC.

The genes are TRBV6-6 and TRBJ1-1; no clear D gene. The CDR3 loop spans 11 amino acids. V dropped 2 bases and J dropped 8 bases, with 6 bases sitting between them. Germline V CDR1 and CDR2: MNHNY, SVGAGI (reference sequence). The CDR3 region is CASSYGPEAFF. CDR3 bases: TGTGCCAGCAGTTACGGCCCCGAAGCTTTCTTT.

The rearrangement uses TRBV18 and TRBJ2-7; perhaps TRBD1 as D (6 bases). The V gene lost 6 bases and the J gene lost 0 bases, with 18 bases spanning the gap. Germline V lookup: CDR1 KGHSH, CDR2 LQKENI. The CDR3 consists of 16 residues. CDR3 sequence reads: CASSAVGTPSSYEQYF. The CDR3, as DNA: TGTGCCAGCTCTGCGGTCGGGACACCTAGCTCCTACGAGCAGTACTTC.

The chain uses TRBV27 and TRBJ1-4; 10 bases line up with TRBD1. The CDR3 consists of 15 residues. From germline, CDR1 is MNHEY and CDR2 SMNVEV (reference sequence). V shed 5 bases, J shed 8 bases, and the junction held 8 bases outside the gene matches. DNA for the CDR3: TGTGCCAGCAGTCCGACAGGGGGCGGCCGAGAAAAACTGTTTTTT. This codes for CASSPTGGGREKLFF.

This clone was observed a few times. V is TRBV9 and J is TRBJ1-1; no clear D gene. CDR3 length equals 13 residues. Trimming stripped 0 bases from V and 0 bases from J, with 3 bases between. Per the germline V gene, CDR1 is SGDLS and CDR2 is YYNGEE. As DNA, the CDR3 is TGTGCCAGCAGCGTAGACATGAACACTGAAGCTTTCTTT. As protein: CASSVDMNTEAFF.

This chain links TRBV28 with TRBJ2-2; 7 bases fit TRBD1. After removal of 6 bases from V and 0 bases from J, the junction contained 10 bases not matched to a gene. The CDR3 loop spans 17 amino acids. Germline CDR1 reads MDHEN; CDR2 reads SYDVKM. CDR3 DNA: TGTGCCAGCAGCCATTCCGGGACAGCGGCGAACACCGGGGAGCTGTTTTTT. Its translation is CASSHSGTAANTGELFF. The full variable domain, in which reference TRBV28 and TRBJ2-2 provide the parts outside the CDR3, is DVKVTQSSRYLVKRTGEKVFLECVQDMDHENMFWYRQDPGLGLRLIYFSYDVKMKEKGDIPEGYSVSREKKERFSLILESASTNQTSMYLCASSHSGTAANTGELFFGEGSRLTVL.

The chain couples TRBV6-5 to TRBJ2-7, with TRBD2 as a possible D gene (6 bases). Trimming pared 6 bases from V and 1 base from J, leaving 10 bases between. The CDR3 covers 13 residues. From germline, CDR1 is MNHEY and CDR2 SVGAGI. The CDR3 DNA follows: TGTGCCAGCAGATCGACTAGGTCCTACGAGCAGTACTTC. Translated: CASRSTRSYEQYF.

V is TRBV4-2 and J is TRBJ1-3; 7 bases line up with TRBD1. Germline CDR1 and CDR2: LGHNA and YNFKEQ. V lost 3 bases to trimming and J lost 0 bases; unmatched junction nucleotides: 11. The CDR3 is 18 residues long. In DNA, the CDR3 is TGTGCCAGCAGCCAGGGGGACAGTTTAACTCTCTCTGGAAACACCATATATTTT. Translation: CASSQGDSLTLSGNTIYF.

The chain combines TRBV7-9 with TRBJ2-3, with 11 bases aligning to TRBD2. The CDR3 is 15 residues long. The germline V gene encodes CDR1 SEHNR and CDR2 FQNEAQ (reference sequence). J gave up 1 base and V 6 bases, and 3 bases lay outside the gene matches. The CDR3 DNA sequence: TGTGCCAGCAGACGGACTAGCGGGCGCACAGATACGCAGTATTTT. Translating gives CASRRTSGRTDTQYF.

The chain links TRBV5-4 to TRBJ1-1; D might be TRBD1 (6 bases). Germline loops: CDR1 SGHNT, CDR2 YYREEE (reference sequence). V was trimmed by 4 bases and J by 4 bases, leaving 17 bases between them. This CDR3 contains 15 residues. The CDR3 region is CASSEGGKSGTEAFF. CDR3 DNA sequence: TGTGCCAGCAGCGAAGGGGGAAAATCGGGCACTGAAGCTTTCTTT.

This clone was seen a single time. The chain couples TRBV12-5 to TRBJ2-1; 7 nucleotides align to TRBD1. This CDR3 is built from 15 residues. Germline lookup yields CDR1 LGHNT and CDR2 FRNRAP. Trimming cost V 2 bases and J 5 bases; bases outside gene matches: 6. The CDR3 spells CASGLFPTGNNEQFF. The CDR3 DNA follows: TGTGCTAGTGGTTTGTTCCCGACAGGGAACAATGAGCAGTTCTTC.

This chain uses TRBV4-1 with TRBJ2-1; 11 nucleotides align to TRBD2. The CDR3 has 17 amino acids. J gave up 6 bases and V 0 bases, and 7 bases lay outside the gene matches. Germline V gives CDR1 MGHRA, CDR2 YSYEKL. In DNA, the CDR3 is TGCGCCAGCAGCCAAGAAGAAGAGACTAGCGGGACCAATGAGCAGTTCTTC. Translated, it gives CASSQEEETSGTNEQFF.

V gene TRBV6-9 combines with J gene TRBJ2-7; TRBD2 matches at 9 bases. The CDR3 contains 17 residues. The V gene's germline CDR1 is MNHGY and CDR2 SVAAGI. Trimming took 5 bases from V and 4 from J; bases not matched to a gene: 15. The chain's CDR3 is CASSQQTASGALYEQYF. The CDR3 coding sequence is TGTGCCAGCAGTCAACAAACCGCTAGCGGGGCCCTTTACGAGCAGTACTTC.

The J gene is TRBJ1-1, the V gene TRBV19; tentative D call: TRBD1 (5 bases). The V gene's germline CDR1 is LNHDA and CDR2 SQIVND (reference sequence). The CDR3 loop spans 13 amino acids. Between the trimmed V and J ends, which lost 7 bases and 1 base, there was a span of 10 bases. For the CDR3, the DNA is TGTGCCAGTACCGTTGGACAGAACACTGAAGCTTTCTTT. Translation: CASTVGQNTEAFF.

As for this clone: The sample contains more than one DNA sequence encoding this CDR3. V is TRBV19 and J is TRBJ1-1, with 9 bases fitting TRBD1. The CDR3 is 13 residues long. V shed 7 bases and J 2 bases; nucleotides not matched to a gene: 2. CDR1 and CDR2 (germline): LNHDA, SQIVND (reference sequence). This CDR3 reads CASTTGGNTEAFF. CDR3 DNA: TGTGCCAGTACCACAGGGGGCAACACTGAAGCTTTCTTT. Combining the CDR3 with reference TRBV19 and TRBJ1-1 gives the whole variable domain DGGITQSPKYLFRKEGQNVTLSCEQNLNHDAMYWYRQDPGQGLRLIYYSQIVNDFQKGDIAEGYSVSREKKESFPLTVTSAQKNPTAFYLCASTTGGNTEAFFGQGTRLTVV.

This chain uses TRBV27 with TRBJ2-6; D not certain. Germline-derived CDR1 and CDR2 are MNHEY and SMNVEV (reference sequence). The CDR3 totals 15 residues. The V end was cut by 3 bases, the J end by 3 bases, with 9 bases between. The CDR3 DNA is TGTGCCAGCAGTTTTGGAGCCGTTGGGGCCAACGTCCTGACTTTC. It yields the protein CASSFGAVGANVLTF.

The V gene is TRBV6-5, the J gene TRBJ2-6, with D possibly matching TRBD1 (5 bases). Germline CDR1 and CDR2: MNHEY and SVGAGI. The CDR3 is made up of 15 amino acids. With 4 bases removed from V and 0 bases from J, the gap between germline ends came to 7 bases. In nucleotides, the CDR3 is TGTGCCAGCAGTTTCAGGGTCTCTGGGGCCAACGTCCTGACTTTC. Its protein product is CASSFRVSGANVLTF.

This chain links TRBV7-2 with TRBJ1-2; D is unclear. Trimming removed 3 bases from V and 2 bases from J, with 10 bases in between. The CDR3 sequence is 14 residues long. The germline V gene has CDR1 SGHTA and CDR2 FQGNSA. CDR3 in DNA: TGTGCCAGCAGCTTTTTGAGGCTGAACTATGGCTACACCTTC. It is translated as CASSFLRLNYGYTF. The full variable domain, with the rest looked up from reference TRBV7-2 and TRBJ1-2, is GAGVSQSPSNKVTEKGKDVELRCDPISGHTALYWYRQSLGQGLEFLIYFQGNSAPDKSGLPSDRFSAERTGGSVSTLTIQRTQQEDSAVYLCASSFLRLNYGYTFGSGTRLTVV.